This passage covers 8 T cell receptor beta chains from one sample sequenced in a study of type 1 regulatory T cells. Each CDR3 protein is one row after TCRdb ran MiXCR on the reads. The sample carries approximately 45,000 distinct CDR3 sequences, 9% to 15% recorded once. No antigen has been assigned to these receptors. The source material was cultured non-Tr1 T cells, either the whole culture or a sorted T cell fraction (not recorded which). The receptor source for this set is a human donor in good health.

At least ten counts were recorded for this clonotype. The chain links TRBV3-1 to TRBJ2-1; no firm D call. Germline CDR1 and CDR2: LGHDT and YNNKEL (reference sequence). The CDR3 has 16 amino acids. The V and J ends lost 2 bases and 6 bases respectively, with 17 bases between them. In nucleotides, the CDR3 is TGTGCCAGCAGCCAACTCTTGGTGAACAGAATCAATGAGCAGTTCTTC. Its translation: CASSQLLVNRINEQFF.

In its sample, this clonotype was seen many times. This chain connects TRBV5-1 to TRBJ2-5; D tentatively reads TRBD1 or TRBD2 (5 bases each). CDR1 SGHRS and CDR2 YFSETQ come from the germline V gene. V dropped 3 bases and J dropped 5 bases, with 17 bases sitting between them. This CDR3 has 15 residues. The CDR3 region is CASSWGSRVGETQYF. In DNA, the CDR3 is TGCGCCAGCAGCTGGGGGTCCAGGGTCGGGGAGACCCAGTACTTC. Based on the CDR3 plus reference TRBV5-1 and TRBJ2-5, the full variable domain is KAGVTQTPRYLIKTRGQQVTLSCSPISGHRSVSWYQQTPGQGLQFLFEYFSETQRNKGNFPGRFSGRQFSNSRSEMNVSTLELGDSALYLCASSWGSRVGETQYFGPGTRLLVL.

This clonotype was detected many times. This chain uses TRBV20-1 with TRBJ2-7; D is uncertain. The CDR3 is made up of 15 amino acids. Germline CDR1 and CDR2: DFQATT and SNEGSKA (reference sequence). Trimming stripped 3 bases from V and 6 bases from J, with 21 bases between. This CDR3 reads CSASVSGRDFSEQYF. Here the CDR3 DNA reads TGCAGTGCTAGCGTTTCCGGAAGGGATTTTTCCGAGCAGTACTTC.

This clonotype was recorded at least ten times. The chain uses TRBV28 and TRBJ1-4, with D hard to call. The V end was cut by 2 bases, the J end by 1 base, with 8 bases between. Germline lookup yields CDR1 MDHEN and CDR2 SYDVKM. This CDR3 region has 15 residues. The CDR3 region has the DNA TGTGCCAGCAGTTTAATGGTTATAACTAATGAAAAACTGTTTTTT. Its protein is CASSLMVITNEKLFF.

The sample holds a few counts of this clonotype. The CDR3 here is CASSLLAEETQYF. The CDR3, as DNA: TGCGCCAGCAGCTTGCTGGCAGAAGAGACCCAGTACTTC. The chain uses TRBV5-1 and TRBJ2-5; no reliable D call. Trimming pared 1 base from V and 3 bases from J, leaving 7 bases between. The germline V gene has CDR1 SGHRS and CDR2 YFSETQ. The CDR3 totals 13 residues.

The J gene is TRBJ1-5, the V gene TRBV6-5, with D tentatively TRBD1 (6 bases). V dropped 6 bases and J dropped 7 bases, with 16 bases sitting between them. This CDR3 contains 14 residues. CDR1 MNHEY and CDR2 SVGAGI come from the germline V gene. CDR3 coding DNA: TGTGCCAGCAGAATGGGGGGGCAGGAGCAGCCCCAGCATTTT. It codes for CASRMGGQEQPQHF.

The chain uses TRBV7-9 and TRBJ2-2; tentative D call: TRBD2 (6 bases). The germline V gene encodes CDR1 SEHNR and CDR2 FQNEAQ (reference sequence). CDR3 length: 14 amino acids. Trimming pared 8 bases from V and 2 bases from J, leaving 12 bases between. For the CDR3, the DNA is TGTGCCAGCGGGGCCGGGACTAACACCGGGGAGCTGTTTTTT. This codes for CASGAGTNTGELFF.

The sample holds a few counts of this clonotype. The J gene is TRBJ2-3, the V gene TRBV5-1, with 13 bases that match TRBD2. V gave up 4 bases and J gave up 0 bases; unmatched junction bases: 8. This CDR3 is 18 amino acids long. Germline loops: CDR1 SGHRS, CDR2 YFSETQ. In DNA form, the CDR3 reads TGCGCCAGCAGCCCGGGACTAGCGGGGCCTCTTAGCACAGATACGCAGTATTTT. It encodes CASSPGLAGPLSTDTQYF. The entire variable domain, with the rest obtained from reference TRBV5-1 and TRBJ2-3, is as follows: KAGVTQTPRYLIKTRGQQVTLSCSPISGHRSVSWYQQTPGQGLQFLFEYFSETQRNKGNFPGRFSGRQFSNSRSEMNVSTLELGDSALYLCASSPGLAGPLSTDTQYFGPGTRLTVL.